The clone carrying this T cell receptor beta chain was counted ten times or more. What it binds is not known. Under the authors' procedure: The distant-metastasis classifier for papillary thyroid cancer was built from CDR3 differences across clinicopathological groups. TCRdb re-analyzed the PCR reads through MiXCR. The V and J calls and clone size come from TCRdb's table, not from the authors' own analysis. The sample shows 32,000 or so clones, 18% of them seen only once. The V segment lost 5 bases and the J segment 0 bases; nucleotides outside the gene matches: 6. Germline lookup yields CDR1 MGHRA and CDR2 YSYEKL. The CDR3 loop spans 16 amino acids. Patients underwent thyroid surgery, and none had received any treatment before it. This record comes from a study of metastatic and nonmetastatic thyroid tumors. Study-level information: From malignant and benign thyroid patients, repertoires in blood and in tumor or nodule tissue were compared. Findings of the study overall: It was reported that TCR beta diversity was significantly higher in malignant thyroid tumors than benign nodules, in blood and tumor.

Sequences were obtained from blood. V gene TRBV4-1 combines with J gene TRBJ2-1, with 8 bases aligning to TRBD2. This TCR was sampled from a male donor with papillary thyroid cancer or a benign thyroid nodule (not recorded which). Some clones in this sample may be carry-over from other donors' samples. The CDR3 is CASSITSGSSYNEQFF. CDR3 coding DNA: TGCGCCAGCAGCATAACTAGCGGCAGCTCCTACAATGAGCAGTTCTTC.